These 5 T cell receptor beta chains were all obtained from the same sample, sequenced in a study of T-cell reconstitution after alpha-beta-depleted transplantation in children. For TCRbeta, the library was prepared with unique molecular identifiers. TCRdb re-called the PCR reads through MiXCR, storing one row per CDR3 protein. In the table there are over 450,000 distinct CDR3 sequences, more than 9% of which are singletons. The sample in question was PBMCs, obtained before TCRalphabeta/CD19-depleted stem cell transplant. These receptor sequences come from a child aged 2 to 15 with inherited bone marrow failure, due to receive a stem cell transplant.

Concerning this clonotype itself: A read error may produce the germline difference seen at one junction end. V and J are TRBV4-1 and TRBJ2-7; D is unclear. Germline V gene data show CDR1 as MGHRA and CDR2 as YSYEKL. The CDR3 has 16 amino acids. The CDR3 protein is CASSPPLLCPSYEQYF. The CDR3 DNA is TGTGCCAGCAGCCCCCCACTGCTCTGCCCCTCCTACGAGCAGTACTTC.

V gene TRBV12-3 or TRBV12-4 combines with J gene TRBJ1-2, with a possible D match to TRBD1 (5 bases). This CDR3 is built from 15 residues. V was cut by 3 bases and J by 3 bases, with 14 bases left in between. CDR3 in DNA: TGTGCCAGCAGTTTGTTCCAGGGAATAGACTATGGCTACACCTTC. It codes for CASSLFQGIDYGYTF.

At least ten counts were recorded for this clonotype. This sequence joins TRBV6-2 or TRBV6-3 and TRBJ1-1; possible D gene TRBD1, 6 bases. Deletions cut 1 base from V and 4 bases from J, with 13 bases between. CDR1 MNHEY and CDR2 SVGEGT come from the germline V gene. The CDR3 runs 15 residues. The CDR3 reads CASSYWRGGITEAFF. The CDR3 region has the DNA TGTGCCAGCAGTTACTGGAGGGGGGGCATCACTGAAGCTTTCTTT.

This clonotype appeared many times. The DNA of the CDR3 is TGTGCCAGCAGCGTAGGGGACTACAATGAGCAGTTCTTC. It encodes CASSVGDYNEQFF. This chain links TRBV9 with TRBJ2-1, with D hard to call. The length of the CDR3 is 13 residues. The germline CDR1 and CDR2 sequences are SGDLS and YYNGEE. Trimming removed 0 bases from V and 3 bases from J, with 4 bases in between.

The chain links TRBV3-1 to TRBJ2-7; TRBD2 agrees at 13 bases. This CDR3 has 18 amino acids. Germline CDR1 and CDR2: LGHDT and YNNKEL (reference sequence). V shed 11 bases and J 6 bases; nucleotides not matched to a gene: 22. In nucleotides, the CDR3 is TGTGCCTTCAGTTCCAGGGGAATACTAGCGGGAGGGCCGGGCGAGCAGTACTTC. It yields the protein CAFSSRGILAGGPGEQYF.